A selection of T cell receptor beta chains follows, all from one sample in a study of OX40 agonist ivuxolimab in advanced cancers. Using immunoSEQ multiplex PCR, the repertoire was profiled, and TCRdb retains in-frame clones only, with some absent. The table shows 100,000 to 140,000 clones, with approximately 90% occurring only once. The sample in question was CD4+ or CD8+ T cells sorted from blood, obtained in a trial of the OX40 agonist ivuxolimab. These receptors were taken from an adult with an advanced solid tumor such as melanoma, head and neck, liver or kidney cancer. Each CDR3 is given without its conserved first and last residue. Rows may omit the clone size; those that give it use once, few, many or a size class.

size: NA
V: TRBV12-1
J: TRBJ2-3
CDR3: ASSFPATDTQY

size: NA
V: TRBV7-9
J: TRBJ2-6
CDR3: ASSLGYQSSGANVLT

size: NA
V: TRBV7-2
J: TRBJ1-5
CDR3: ASSSGTGGPQPQH

size: NA
V: TRBV7-9
J: TRBJ1-3
CDR3: ASSFAPQAGAFLTIY

size: NA
V: TRBV18
J: TRBJ2-7
CDR3: ASSPPSGGDEQY

size: NA
V: TRBV7-3
J: TRBJ1-1
CDR3: ASSLAGMNTEAF

size: NA
V: TRBV10-3
J: TRBJ2-5
CDR3: AIQASEPPQY

size: NA
V: TRBV6-1
J: TRBJ2-7
CDR3: ASIQGKASYEQY

size: NA
V: TRBV11-3
J: TRBJ2-1
CDR3: ASSPTPSSEQF

size: NA
V: TRBV19
J: TRBJ2-5
CDR3: ASSPPSGRAGGTQY

size: NA
V: TRBV12-5
J: TRBJ2-5
CDR3: ASALGRYQETQY

size: NA
V: TRBV6-5
J: TRBJ1-1
CDR3: ASSRQGGTEAF

size: NA
V: TRBV28
J: TRBJ2-4
CDR3: ASRPGQENIQY

size: NA
V: TRBV14
J: TRBJ1-3
CDR3: ASSQDDSGNTIY

size: NA
V: TRBV19
J: TRBJ2-3
CDR3: ASSIDRGSVRTDTQY

size: NA
V: TRBV7-2
J: TRBJ2-3
CDR3: ASSLDRGSTDTQY

size: NA
V: TRBV9
J: TRBJ2-2
CDR3: ASSAGTQTGELF

size: NA
V: TRBV12-5
J: TRBJ2-7
CDR3: ASGRSPGGAVEQY

size: NA
V: TRBV20-1
J: TRBJ2-1
CDR3: SASPLNEQF

size: NA
V: TRBV19
J: TRBJ2-6
CDR3: ASSRGSGANVLT

size: NA
V: TRBV27
J: TRBJ2-3
CDR3: ASSLAGLRTDTQY

size: NA
V: TRBV9
J: TRBJ2-6
CDR3: ASSVKGASGANVLT

size: NA
V: TRBV19
J: TRBJ2-1
CDR3: ASRRASNNEQF

size: NA
V: TRBV15
J: TRBJ2-5
CDR3: ATSRSSFKTQY

size: NA
V: TRBV5-1
J: TRBJ2-7
CDR3: ASSADRTYEQY

size: NA
V: TRBV2
J: TRBJ1-5
CDR3: ASSEASGTNQPQH

size: NA
V: TRBV5-1
J: TRBJ1-1
CDR3: ASSLVPTGGTEAF

size: NA
V: TRBV28
J: TRBJ2-7
CDR3: ASSLGGGQY

size: NA
V: TRBV2
J: TRBJ1-2
CDR3: ASVTGNYGYT

size: NA
V: TRBV19
J: TRBJ2-2
CDR3: ASRGQGRGTGELF

size: NA
V: TRBV27
J: TRBJ2-5
CDR3: ASAGGLAGWETQY

size: NA
V: TRBV27
J: TRBJ2-3
CDR3: ASNRAGGTQY

size: once
V: TRBV9
J: TRBJ1-1
CDR3: ASSPDRGSKLARAF

size: NA
V: TRBV2
J: TRBJ1-1
CDR3: ASSEARQGAPTEAF

size: NA
V: TRBV4-3
J: TRBJ2-2
CDR3: ASSQALGAKFNTGELF

size: NA
V: TRBV28
J: TRBJ1-5
CDR3: ASSFGGSNQPQH

size: NA
V: TRBV19
J: TRBJ2-5
CDR3: ASSSPTVQETQY

size: NA
V: TRBV7-9
J: TRBJ2-7
CDR3: ASSLGGQGFEQY

size: NA
V: TRBV27
J: TRBJ1-5
CDR3: ASSSQNQPQH

size: few
V: TRBV9
J: TRBJ1-1
CDR3: ASSGRQGEAF

size: NA
V: TRBV18
J: TRBJ1-4
CDR3: ASSPGEDEKLF

size: NA
V: TRBV7-3
J: TRBJ2-7
CDR3: ASSLIGGSSYEQY

size: once
V: TRBV7-2
J: TRBJ1-1
CDR3: ASSLLQGREAF

size: NA
V: TRBV2
J: TRBJ1-6
CDR3: ASKPRTAGSYNSPLH

size: NA
V: TRBV6-1
J: TRBJ2-7
CDR3: ASADGDRGRYEQY

size: NA
V: TRBV18
J: TRBJ2-1
CDR3: ASSPRGEQF

size: NA
V: TRBV2
J: TRBJ2-7
CDR3: ASSDLAGTIYEQY

size: few
V: TRBV18
J: TRBJ1-1
CDR3: ASSPQDRTEAF

size: NA
V: TRBV18
J: TRBJ1-2
CDR3: ASSPGQLDNYGYT

size: once
V: TRBV2
J: TRBJ2-1
CDR3: ASSRSRDPGDEQF

size: once
V: TRBV19
J: TRBJ1-1
CDR3: ASSFPRTQTEAF

size: NA
V: TRBV5-6
J: TRBJ1-2
CDR3: ASSLVQPDGYT

size: once
V: TRBV30
J: TRBJ2-4
CDR3: AWSRLAVGGNIQY